These T cell receptor beta chains were read from a single sample in a study of cytomegalovirus exposure and HLA in healthy donors. Generated by immunoSEQ multiplex PCR, the TCRdb table keeps only in-frame clones and is missing some. The data contain 180,000 or so clones, 82% of them singletons. The sample was PBMCs. The origin of the receptors is a man aged 35 to 55 in good health and CMV-seronegative. Each CDR3 is given with its conserved first and last residue. A D gene is named only where the DNA matches it firmly. Clone size, where shown, is once, few, many, or a class for clones that have expanded.

len	v_gene	abundance	d_gene	j_gene	CDR3aa	CDR3nt
15	TRBV11-2	-	TRBD1	TRBJ2-3	CASRSPGQGTDTQYF	TGTGCCAGCAGATCACCGGGACAGGGGACAGATACGCAGTATTTT
15	TRBV9	-	TRBD2	TRBJ2-3	CASSVSGGHTDTQYF	TGTGCCAGCAGCGTAAGCGGGGGGCACACAGATACGCAGTATTTT
12	TRBV2	few	TRBD1	TRBJ1-2	CASSTGMSGYTF	TGTGCCAGCTCGACAGGGATGAGCGGCTACACCTTC
13	TRBV30	-	-	TRBJ1-2	CAWSGGVNYGYTF	TGTGCCTGGAGTGGGGGCGTTAACTATGGCTACACCTTC
13	TRBV11-2	-	-	TRBJ2-7	CASSLGRQNEQYF	TGTGCCAGCAGCTTAGGCCGTCAGAACGAGCAGTACTTC
14	TRBV7-2	-	-	TRBJ1-1	CASSHGTLNTEAFF	TGTGCCAGCAGCCACGGGACACTGAACACTGAAGCTTTCTTT
14	TRBV29-1	-	TRBD2	TRBJ2-1	CSVDGGRGRNEQFF	TGCAGCGTTGATGGCGGGAGAGGTAGAAATGAGCAGTTCTTC
15	TRBV4-3	-	-	TRBJ2-7	CASSRKIGDYYEQYF	TGCGCCAGCAGCCGCAAGATCGGGGATTACTACGAGCAGTACTTC
14	TRBV7-2	-	TRBD1	TRBJ2-7	CASSLRQGPYEQYF	TGTGCCAGCAGCTTACGACAGGGGCCCTACGAGCAGTACTTC
16	TRBV4-1	-	-	TRBJ2-7	CASSYRSGSSAYEQYF	TGCGCCAGCAGCTACCGCTCAGGGTCCAGCGCCTACGAGCAGTACTTC
14	TRBV19	-	TRBD1	TRBJ1-2	CASSQRQGTGGYTF	TGTGCCAGTAGTCAAAGACAGGGAACGGGCGGCTACACCTTC
14	TRBV6-5	-	-	TRBJ2-7	CASSPDSASYEQYF	TGTGCCAGCAGTCCGGACAGCGCTAGCTACGAGCAGTACTTC
16	TRBV5-8	-	-	TRBJ1-4	CASSFSLAGTNEKLFF	TGTGCCAGCAGCTTCTCCTTGGCAGGGACTAATGAAAAACTGTTTTTT
15	TRBV6-1	-	-	TRBJ2-2	CASRGGGVNTGELFF	TGTGCCAGCAGAGGAGGGGGGGTTAACACCGGGGAGCTGTTTTTT
16	TRBV5-1	-	TRBD2	TRBJ2-1	CASSLASGISYNEQFF	TGCGCCAGCAGCTTGGCTAGCGGGATCTCCTACAATGAGCAGTTCTTC
15	TRBV7-2	-	TRBD2	TRBJ2-2	CASRAGLAWTGELFF	TGTGCCAGCAGGGCGGGACTAGCGTGGACCGGGGAGCTGTTTTTT